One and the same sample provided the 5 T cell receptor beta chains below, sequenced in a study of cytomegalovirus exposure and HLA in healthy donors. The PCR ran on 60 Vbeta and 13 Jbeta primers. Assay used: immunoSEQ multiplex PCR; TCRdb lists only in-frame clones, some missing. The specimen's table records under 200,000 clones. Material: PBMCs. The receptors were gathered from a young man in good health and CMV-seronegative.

The CDR3 nucleotides read TGCAGCGTTGCCCCAGGGTGGGGAATGAACACTGAAGCTTTCTTT. The encoded protein is CSVAPGWGMNTEAFF. The chain recombines TRBV29-1 with TRBJ1-1; tentatively, D is TRBD1 (5 bases). Trimming shortened V by 4 bases and J by 0 bases, and 15 bases separated the two germline ends. This CDR3 region has 15 residues. Germline values: CDR1 SQVTM, CDR2 ANQGSEA.

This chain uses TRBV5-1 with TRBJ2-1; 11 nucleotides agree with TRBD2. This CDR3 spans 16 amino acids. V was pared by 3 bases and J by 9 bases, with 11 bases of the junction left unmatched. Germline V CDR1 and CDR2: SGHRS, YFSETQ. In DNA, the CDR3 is TGCGCCAGCAGCTGGGATACTAGCGGGAGTCCTAGTGAGCAGTTCTTC. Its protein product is CASSWDTSGSPSEQFF.

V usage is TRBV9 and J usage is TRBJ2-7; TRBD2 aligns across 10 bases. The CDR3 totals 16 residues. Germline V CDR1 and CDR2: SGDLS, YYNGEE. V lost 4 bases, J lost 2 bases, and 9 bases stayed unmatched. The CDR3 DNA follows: TGTGCCAGCAGCCCACGACTAGCGGGTTTAGCCTACGAGCAGTACTTC. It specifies CASSPRLAGLAYEQYF. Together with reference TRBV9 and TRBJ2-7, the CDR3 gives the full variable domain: DSGVTQTPKHLITATGQRVTLRCSPRSGDLSVYWYQQSLDQGLQFLIQYYNGEERAKGNILERFSAQQFPDLHSELNLSSLELGDSALYFCASSPRLAGLAYEQYFGPGTRLTVT.

CDR3 region: CASSNRGTSGSKQSYNEQFF. The CDR3 DNA follows: TGCGCCAGCAGCAACCGCGGGACTAGCGGGAGTAAGCAGTCCTACAATGAGCAGTTCTTC. This sequence joins TRBV4-1 and TRBJ2-1; 14 bases match TRBD2. The CDR3 runs 20 residues. Germline V lookup: CDR1 MGHRA, CDR2 YSYEKL. The V gene end was trimmed by 5 bases and the J gene end by 1 base; junction bases not matched to a gene: 13.

CDR3 bases: TGTGCCAGCAGCTTAAGTCTGGCCGGGGGGACCCAGTACTTC. Its translation is CASSLSLAGGTQYF. The chain carries TRBV7-3 and TRBJ2-5; the D gene is possibly TRBD2 (6 bases). The CDR3 runs 14 residues. With 1 base removed from V and 7 bases from J, the gap between germline ends came to 13 bases. Germline V gene lookup returns CDR1 SGHTA and CDR2 FQGTGA.